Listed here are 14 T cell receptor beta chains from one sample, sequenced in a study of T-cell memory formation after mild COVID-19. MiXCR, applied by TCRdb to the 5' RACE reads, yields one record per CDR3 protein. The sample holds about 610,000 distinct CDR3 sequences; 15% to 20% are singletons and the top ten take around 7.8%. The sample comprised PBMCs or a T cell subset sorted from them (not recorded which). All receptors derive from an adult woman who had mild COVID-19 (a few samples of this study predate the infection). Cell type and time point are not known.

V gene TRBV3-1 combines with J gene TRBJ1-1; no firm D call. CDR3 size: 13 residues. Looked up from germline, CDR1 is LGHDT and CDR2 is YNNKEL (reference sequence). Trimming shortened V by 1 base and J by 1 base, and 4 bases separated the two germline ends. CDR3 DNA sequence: TGTGCCAGCAGCCAAGCAGAGAACACTGAAGCTTTCTTT. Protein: CASSQAENTEAFF.

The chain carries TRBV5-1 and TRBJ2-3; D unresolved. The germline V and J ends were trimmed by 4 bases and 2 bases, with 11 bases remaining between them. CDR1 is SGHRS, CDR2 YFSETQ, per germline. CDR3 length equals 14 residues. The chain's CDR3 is CASSQNAYTDTQYF. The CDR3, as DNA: TGCGCCAGCAGCCAAAACGCTTACACAGATACGCAGTATTTT.

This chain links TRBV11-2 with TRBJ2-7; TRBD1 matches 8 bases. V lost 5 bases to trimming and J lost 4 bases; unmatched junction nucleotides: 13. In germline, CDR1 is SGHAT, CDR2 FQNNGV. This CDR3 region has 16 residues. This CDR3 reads CASSTGRGQAGYEQYF. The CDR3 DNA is TGTGCCAGCAGCACCGGGCGGGGACAGGCAGGGTACGAGCAGTACTTC.

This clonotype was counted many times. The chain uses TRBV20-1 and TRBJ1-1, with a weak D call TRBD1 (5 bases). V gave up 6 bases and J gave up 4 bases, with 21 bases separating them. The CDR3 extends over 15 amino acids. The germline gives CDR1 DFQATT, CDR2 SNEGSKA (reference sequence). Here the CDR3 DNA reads TGCAGTGCAAAGCTCCCCCAGGGTCTGACCACTGAAGCTTTCTTT. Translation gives CSAKLPQGLTTEAFF.

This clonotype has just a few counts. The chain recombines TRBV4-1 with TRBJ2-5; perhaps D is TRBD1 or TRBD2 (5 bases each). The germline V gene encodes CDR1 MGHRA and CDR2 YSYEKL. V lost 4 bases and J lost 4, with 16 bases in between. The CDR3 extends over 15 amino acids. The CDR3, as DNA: TGCGCCAGCAGCCCCAGGTCACGAGGGGCAGAGACCCAGTACTTC. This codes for CASSPRSRGAETQYF.

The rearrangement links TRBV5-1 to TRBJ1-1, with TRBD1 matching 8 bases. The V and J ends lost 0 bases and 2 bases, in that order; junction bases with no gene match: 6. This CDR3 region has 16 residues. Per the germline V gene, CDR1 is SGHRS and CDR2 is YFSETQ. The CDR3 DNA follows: TGCGCCAGCAGCTTGGCCGGACAGGGCATAAACACTGAAGCTTTCTTT. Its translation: CASSLAGQGINTEAFF.

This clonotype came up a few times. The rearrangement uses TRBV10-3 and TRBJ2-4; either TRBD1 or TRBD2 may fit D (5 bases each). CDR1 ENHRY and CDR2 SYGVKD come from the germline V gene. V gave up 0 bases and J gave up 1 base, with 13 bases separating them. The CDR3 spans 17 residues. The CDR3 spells CAISESFGGIAKNIQYF. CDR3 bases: TGTGCCATCAGTGAGTCGTTTGGGGGTATCGCCAAAAACATTCAGTACTTC.

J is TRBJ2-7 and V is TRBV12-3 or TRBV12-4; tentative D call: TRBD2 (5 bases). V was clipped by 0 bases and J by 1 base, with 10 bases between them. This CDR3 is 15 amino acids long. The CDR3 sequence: CASSLAGEVSYEQYF. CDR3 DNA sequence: TGTGCCAGCAGTTTAGCGGGAGAGGTGTCCTACGAGCAGTACTTC.

CDR3 in DNA: TGCGCCAGCAGCCTGCGGGCAGCTCAGCCCTACGAGCAGTACTTC. This encodes CASSLRAAQPYEQYF. The chain is built from TRBV5-1 and TRBJ2-7, with D possibly being TRBD2 (5 bases). The CDR3 has 15 amino acids. Germline V gives CDR1 SGHRS, CDR2 YFSETQ. V lost 4 bases and J 2 bases, leaving 16 bases between the germline ends. The full variable domain, rest sourced from reference TRBV5-1 and TRBJ2-7, is KAGVTQTPRYLIKTRGQQVTLSCSPISGHRSVSWYQQTPGQGLQFLFEYFSETQRNKGNFPGRFSGRQFSNSRSEMNVSTLELGDSALYLCASSLRAAQPYEQYFGPGTRLTVT.

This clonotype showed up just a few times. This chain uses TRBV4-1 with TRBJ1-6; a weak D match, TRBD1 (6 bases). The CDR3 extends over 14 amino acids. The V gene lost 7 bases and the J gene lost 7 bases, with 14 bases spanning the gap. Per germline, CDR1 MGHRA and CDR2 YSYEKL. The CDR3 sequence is CASNGQNFNSPLHF. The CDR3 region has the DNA TGCGCCAGCAACGGACAGAATTTCAATTCACCCCTCCACTTT.

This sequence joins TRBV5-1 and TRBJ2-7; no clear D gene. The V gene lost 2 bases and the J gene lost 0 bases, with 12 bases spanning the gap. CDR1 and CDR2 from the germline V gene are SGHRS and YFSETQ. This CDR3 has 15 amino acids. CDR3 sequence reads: CASSFVQWSSYEQYF. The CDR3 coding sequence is TGCGCCAGCAGCTTCGTACAGTGGAGCTCCTACGAGCAGTACTTC.

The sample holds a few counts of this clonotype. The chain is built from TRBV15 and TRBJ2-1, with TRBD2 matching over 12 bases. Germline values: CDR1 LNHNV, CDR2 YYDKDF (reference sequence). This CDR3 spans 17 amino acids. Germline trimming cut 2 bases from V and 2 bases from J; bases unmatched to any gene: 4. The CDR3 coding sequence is TGTGCCACCAGCAGATCAGGACTAGCGGGGCCCTACAATGAGCAGTTCTTC. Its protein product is CATSRSGLAGPYNEQFF.

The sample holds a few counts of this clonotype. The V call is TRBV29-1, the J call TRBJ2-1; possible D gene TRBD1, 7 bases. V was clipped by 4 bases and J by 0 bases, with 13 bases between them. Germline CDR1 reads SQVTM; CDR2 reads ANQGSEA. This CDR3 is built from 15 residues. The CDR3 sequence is CSVASGGGSYNEQFF. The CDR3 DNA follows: TGCAGCGTTGCCTCAGGGGGAGGCTCCTACAATGAGCAGTTCTTC.

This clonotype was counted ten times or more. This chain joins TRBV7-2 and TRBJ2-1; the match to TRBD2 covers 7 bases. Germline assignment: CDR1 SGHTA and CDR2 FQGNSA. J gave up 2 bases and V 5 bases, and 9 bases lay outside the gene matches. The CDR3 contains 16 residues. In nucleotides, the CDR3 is TGTGCCAGCAGCACAAGTAGCGGGTCAACCTACAATGAGCAGTTCTTC. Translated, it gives CASSTSSGSTYNEQFF.